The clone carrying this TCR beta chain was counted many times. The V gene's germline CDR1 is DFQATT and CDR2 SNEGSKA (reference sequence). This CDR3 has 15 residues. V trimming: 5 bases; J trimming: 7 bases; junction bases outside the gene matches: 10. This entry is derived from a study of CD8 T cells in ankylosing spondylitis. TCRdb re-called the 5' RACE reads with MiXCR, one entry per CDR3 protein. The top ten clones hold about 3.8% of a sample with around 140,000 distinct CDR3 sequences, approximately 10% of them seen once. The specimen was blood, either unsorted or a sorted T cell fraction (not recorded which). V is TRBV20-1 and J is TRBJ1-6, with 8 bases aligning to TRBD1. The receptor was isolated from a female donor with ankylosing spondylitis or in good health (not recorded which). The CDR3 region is CSALPGQVQNSPLHF. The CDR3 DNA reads TGCAGTGCTCTCCCGGGACAGGTTCAAAATTCACCCCTCCACTTT.